This note documents a single T cell receptor beta chain sequence. Its antigen remains unidentified. One end of the junction varies from germline; a read error may be responsible. Sequencing used immunoSEQ multiplex PCR; TCRdb keeps in-frame clones, though not all of them. This sample has just under 80,000 clones, with about four fifths found just once. TCR sequencing covered a few patients who responded to pembrolizumab. This CDR3 region has 12 residues. Germline V gene data show CDR1 as SGHAT and CDR2 as FQNNGV. This entry comes from a study of PD-1 blockade in mismatch repair-deficient tumors. Points from the study as a whole: Tumor-resident clones, often absent from pretreatment blood, expanded after pembrolizumab and then contracted.

The sample in question was peripheral blood, obtained 44 weeks after starting pembrolizumab. The TCR was taken from an adult with mismatch repair-deficient cancer. The chain couples TRBV11-2 to TRBJ2-4; D is undetermined. This CDR3 reads CASSLGVLRWSF. CDR3 DNA: TGTGCCAGCAGCTTAGGGGTCCTTAGATGGTCCTTC.